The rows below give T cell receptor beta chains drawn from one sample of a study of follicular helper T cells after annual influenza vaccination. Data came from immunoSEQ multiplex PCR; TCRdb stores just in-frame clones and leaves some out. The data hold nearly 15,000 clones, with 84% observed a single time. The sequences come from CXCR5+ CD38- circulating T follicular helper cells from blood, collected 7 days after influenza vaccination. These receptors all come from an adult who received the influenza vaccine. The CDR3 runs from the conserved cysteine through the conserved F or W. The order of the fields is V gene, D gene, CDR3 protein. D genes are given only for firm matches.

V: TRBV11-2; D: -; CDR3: CASSPQRQVNYGYTF
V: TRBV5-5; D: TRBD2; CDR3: CASSYTSGRARDETQYF
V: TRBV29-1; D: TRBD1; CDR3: CSVYSTGKDIQYF
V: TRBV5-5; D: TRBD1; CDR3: CASSFPGQGYEKLFF
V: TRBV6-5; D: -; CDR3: CATFRGLGGYTF
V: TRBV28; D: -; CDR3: CASNLAGNYGYTF
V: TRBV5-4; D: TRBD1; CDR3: CASNRDREGEQYF
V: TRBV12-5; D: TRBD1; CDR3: CASGLPGQGSEAFF
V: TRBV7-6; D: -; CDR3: CASSFGGYTF
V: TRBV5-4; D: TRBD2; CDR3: CASSLGGRADEQYF
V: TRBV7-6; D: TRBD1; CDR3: CASSPWTGGVTEAFF